This T cell receptor (beta chain) was sequenced in a study of blood T cells in healthy people across ages. Across the study: Capturing about one barcoded beta molecule per two T cells was achieved by template switching. Notes on the study in general: Naive CD4+ cell counts and diversity both ran higher in long-lived than in aged donors.

This CDR3 is 14 amino acids long. Germline CDR1 is GTSNPN and CDR2 is SVGIG (reference sequence). V lost 5 bases and J 2 bases, leaving 16 bases between the germline ends. It was with a sample-barcoded 5' primer and a J-beta primer mix that a second PCR of roughly 7 to 12 cycles was run. TCRdb recomputed calls from the 5' RACE reads with MiXCR, one row per CDR3 protein. The sample holds about a million distinct CDR3 sequences, 35% to 40% seen once. About this clonotype: Its antigen is not identified.

Sequencing was done on a sample of blood. This receptor was taken from a young man in good health. The chain has TRBV30 and TRBJ2-7; D not resolved. Here the CDR3 reads CAWGHGPKAYEQYF. As DNA, the CDR3 is TGTGCCTGGGGTCATGGGCCGAAAGCCTACGAGCAGTACTTC.